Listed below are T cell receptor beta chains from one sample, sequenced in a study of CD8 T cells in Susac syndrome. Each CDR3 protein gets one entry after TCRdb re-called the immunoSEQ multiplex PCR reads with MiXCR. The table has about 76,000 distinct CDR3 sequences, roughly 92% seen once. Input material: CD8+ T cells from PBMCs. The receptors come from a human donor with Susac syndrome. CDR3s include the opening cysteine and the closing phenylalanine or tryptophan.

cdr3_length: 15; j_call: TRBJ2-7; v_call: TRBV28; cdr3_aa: CASRRTGATSYEQYF
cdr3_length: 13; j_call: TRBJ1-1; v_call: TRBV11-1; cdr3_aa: CASSPLSDTEAFF
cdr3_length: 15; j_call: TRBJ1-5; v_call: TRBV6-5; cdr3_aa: CASSDEGQGHQPQHF
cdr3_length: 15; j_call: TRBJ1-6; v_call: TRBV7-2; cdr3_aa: CASSESGTGNSPLHF
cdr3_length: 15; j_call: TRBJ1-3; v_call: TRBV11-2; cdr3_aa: CASSLTGGAGNTIYF
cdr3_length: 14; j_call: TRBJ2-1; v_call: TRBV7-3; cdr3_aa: CASSLDRVGNEQFF
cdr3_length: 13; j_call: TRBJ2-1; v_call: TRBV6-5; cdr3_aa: CASSYAGNNEQFF
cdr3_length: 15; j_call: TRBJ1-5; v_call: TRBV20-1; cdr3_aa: CSAKGTVHSNQPQHF
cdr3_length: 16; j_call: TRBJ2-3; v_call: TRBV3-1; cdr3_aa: CASSQEPGGYTDTQYF
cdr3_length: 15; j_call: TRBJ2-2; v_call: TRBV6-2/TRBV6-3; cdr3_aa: CASLGSKQGSGELFF
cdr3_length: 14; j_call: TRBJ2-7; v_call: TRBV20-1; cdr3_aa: CSAYAGQISYEQYF
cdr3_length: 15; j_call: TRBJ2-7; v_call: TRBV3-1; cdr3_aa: CASSQEGSHTSEQYF
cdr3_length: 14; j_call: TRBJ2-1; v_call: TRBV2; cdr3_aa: CASSEAEGRHEQFF
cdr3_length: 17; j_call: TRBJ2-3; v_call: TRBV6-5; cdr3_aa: CASSYGIAGGLADTQYF
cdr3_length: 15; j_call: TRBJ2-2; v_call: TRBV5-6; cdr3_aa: CASSYGQDYTGELFF
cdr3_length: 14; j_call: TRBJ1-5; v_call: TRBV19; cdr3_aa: CASSRGQINQPQHF
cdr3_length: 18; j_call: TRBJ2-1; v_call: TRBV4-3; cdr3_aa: CASSRGLAGGPIHNEQFF
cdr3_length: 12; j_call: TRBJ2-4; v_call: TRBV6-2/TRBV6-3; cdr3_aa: CASSRLGNIQYF
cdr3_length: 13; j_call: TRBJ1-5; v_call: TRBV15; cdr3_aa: CATGQVRNQPQHF
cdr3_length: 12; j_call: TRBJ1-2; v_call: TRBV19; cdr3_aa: CASSLRQDGYTF
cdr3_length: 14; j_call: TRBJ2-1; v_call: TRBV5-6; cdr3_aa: CASSLEPGGNEQFF
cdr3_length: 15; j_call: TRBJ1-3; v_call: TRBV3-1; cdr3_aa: CASSQVMDSGNTIYF
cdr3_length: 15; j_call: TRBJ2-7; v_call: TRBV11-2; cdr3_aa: CASSFGLAEVYEQYF
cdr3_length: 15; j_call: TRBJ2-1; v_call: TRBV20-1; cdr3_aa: CSARDGTSGDNEQFF
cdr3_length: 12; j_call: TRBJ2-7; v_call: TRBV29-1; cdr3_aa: CSVAKREREQYF
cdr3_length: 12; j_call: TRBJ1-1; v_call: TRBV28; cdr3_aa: CASRPPGTGAFF
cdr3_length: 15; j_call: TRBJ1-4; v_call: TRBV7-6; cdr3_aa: CASSSRGGASEKLFF
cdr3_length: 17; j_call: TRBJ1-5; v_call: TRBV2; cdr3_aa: CASSEWAGAGAGEPQHF
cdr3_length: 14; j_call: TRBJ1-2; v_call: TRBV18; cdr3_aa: CASSIGRASYGYTF
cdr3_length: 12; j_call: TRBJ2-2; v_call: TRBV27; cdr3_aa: CASSLSNGELFF
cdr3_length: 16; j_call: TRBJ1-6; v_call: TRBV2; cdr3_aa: CASSAQGDSSNSPLHF